These T cell receptor beta chains were read from a single sample in a study of molecular identifiers for immune sequencing clone quantification. TCRdb independently ran MiXCR on the PCR reads; one entry per CDR3 protein. The repertoire has 90,000 to 120,000 distinct CDR3 sequences, roughly a third of them found once; the top ten carry 4% to 4.5%. The sequenced sample was naive CD8+ T cells from blood, with Jurkat cell RNA spiked in. The receptors stem from a human donor in good health. Some libraries in this study had Jurkat cell RNA spiked in. Both conserved end residues are part of each CDR3. D genes are given only for firm matches. Rows may omit the clone size; those that give it use once, few, many or a size class.

clone size: .; J gene: TRBJ2-7; D gene: TRBD1; V gene: TRBV4-2; CDR3 DNA: TGTGCCAGCAGCCCGGACAGGTTCTCCTACGAGCAGTACTTC; CDR3 protein: CASSPDRFSYEQYF
clone size: few; J gene: TRBJ2-1; D gene: .; V gene: TRBV24-1; CDR3 DNA: TGTGCCACCAGTGATCCCTCGGATGAGCAGTTCTTC; CDR3 protein: CATSDPSDEQFF
clone size: few; J gene: TRBJ2-2; D gene: .; V gene: TRBV19; CDR3 DNA: TGTGCCAGTAGTATTGGGAACACCGGGGAGCTGTTTTTT; CDR3 protein: CASSIGNTGELFF
clone size: .; J gene: TRBJ2-3; D gene: .; V gene: TRBV6-5; CDR3 DNA: TGTGCCAGCAGCCCGGGGCCTGCAATAGATACGCAGTATTTT; CDR3 protein: CASSPGPAIDTQYF
clone size: many; J gene: TRBJ1-5; D gene: .; V gene: TRBV7-8; CDR3 DNA: TGTGCCAGCAGCCTACCGCCCCAGGGGCTATCTCATCAGCCCCAGCATTTT; CDR3 protein: CASSLPPQGLSHQPQHF
clone size: .; J gene: TRBJ1-3; D gene: TRBD1; V gene: TRBV28; CDR3 DNA: TGTGCCAGCAGTACCAAATACCGGGACAGGGTAAATCTGGAAGCTGGAAACACCATATATTTT; CDR3 protein: CASSTKYRDRVNLEAGNTIYF
clone size: .; J gene: TRBJ2-4; D gene: .; V gene: TRBV6-2/TRBV6-3; CDR3 DNA: TGTGCCAGCAGCCATCAAGAAGGCCTGACAGATCTAGCCAAAAACATTCAGTACTTC; CDR3 protein: CASSHQEGLTDLAKNIQYF
clone size: .; J gene: TRBJ2-5; D gene: .; V gene: TRBV7-9; CDR3 DNA: TGTGCCAGCAGCTTAGACCCAACCCGGGCTAGCCCTATGGCGACCCAGTACTTC; CDR3 protein: CASSLDPTRASPMATQYF
clone size: many; J gene: TRBJ2-7; D gene: TRBD2; V gene: TRBV28; CDR3 DNA: TGTGCCAGCAGGGAAGGACTAGCGGGAGGGTACGAGCAGTACTTC; CDR3 protein: CASREGLAGGYEQYF
clone size: many; J gene: TRBJ2-2; D gene: .; V gene: TRBV4-2; CDR3 DNA: TGTGCCAGCAGCCAAGAGACGGGCCTCCTGGGCCTGAACACCGGGGAGCTGTTTTTT; CDR3 protein: CASSQETGLLGLNTGELFF
clone size: .; J gene: TRBJ2-7; D gene: .; V gene: TRBV4-1; CDR3 DNA: TGCGCCAGCCGCCAAGAGCCCCTGACCTACGAGCAGTACTTC; CDR3 protein: CASRQEPLTYEQYF
clone size: .; J gene: TRBJ2-1; D gene: TRBD2; V gene: TRBV5-4; CDR3 DNA: TGTGCCAGCAGCTTACGGGCTCTAGCGGGAGTAGGGTCCTACAATGAGCAGTTCTTC; CDR3 protein: CASSLRALAGVGSYNEQFF
clone size: few; J gene: TRBJ2-3; D gene: .; V gene: TRBV20-1; CDR3 DNA: TGCAGTGCTGCCCCGGGTATCTCAGATACGCAGTATTTT; CDR3 protein: CSAAPGISDTQYF
clone size: .; J gene: TRBJ2-3; D gene: .; V gene: TRBV12-3/TRBV12-4; CDR3 DNA: TGTGCCAGCAGCGCCGGGACTAGCACAGATACGCAGTATTTT; CDR3 protein: CASSAGTSTDTQYF
clone size: .; J gene: TRBJ2-3; D gene: TRBD2; V gene: TRBV27; CDR3 DNA: TGTGCCAGCAGCCCTAGACAGCCTATCGAAAGCGGGAGAAAGGGGGAAACGCAGTATTTT; CDR3 protein: CASSPRQPIESGRKGETQYF
clone size: many; J gene: TRBJ2-5; D gene: .; V gene: TRBV20-1; CDR3 DNA: TGCAGTGCTAGATTTGCGAAAAAGTACCAAGAGACCCAGTACTTC; CDR3 protein: CSARFAKKYQETQYF
clone size: many; J gene: TRBJ1-5; D gene: .; V gene: TRBV6-2/TRBV6-3; CDR3 DNA: TGTGCCAGCAGGCTACAGATGAGCAATCAGCCCCAGCATTTT; CDR3 protein: CASRLQMSNQPQHF
clone size: few; J gene: TRBJ2-1; D gene: .; V gene: TRBV25-1; CDR3 DNA: TGTGCCAGCAGTGCTACCTGGACAGCTTACAATGAGCAGTTCTTC; CDR3 protein: CASSATWTAYNEQFF
clone size: many; J gene: TRBJ2-7; D gene: .; V gene: TRBV7-9; CDR3 DNA: TGTGCCAGCAGCCCCGGGCAGGGGATCGACGAGCAGTACTTC; CDR3 protein: CASSPGQGIDEQYF
clone size: .; J gene: TRBJ2-1; D gene: .; V gene: TRBV12-3/TRBV12-4; CDR3 DNA: TGTGCCAGCAGTTTACGGAGGGACAAGAGCTCCTACAATGAGCAGTTCTTC; CDR3 protein: CASSLRRDKSSYNEQFF
clone size: few; J gene: TRBJ2-7; D gene: TRBD2; V gene: TRBV4-2; CDR3 DNA: TGTGCCAGCAGCCAAGAACGGGGGGGGCAGTACTTC; CDR3 protein: CASSQERGGQYF
clone size: many; J gene: TRBJ2-7; D gene: TRBD1; V gene: TRBV7-2; CDR3 DNA: TGTGCCAGCAGCTGGGGACAGGGCTACGAGCAGTACTTC; CDR3 protein: CASSWGQGYEQYF
clone size: many; J gene: TRBJ1-1; D gene: .; V gene: TRBV9; CDR3 DNA: TGTGCCAGCAGCCCTTCAGCAGCAGCGGGAGCTTTCTTT; CDR3 protein: CASSPSAAAGAFF
clone size: .; J gene: TRBJ1-5; D gene: .; V gene: TRBV28; CDR3 DNA: TGTGCCAGCAGATCGAGTCAGCCCCAGCATTTT; CDR3 protein: CASRSSQPQHF
clone size: .; J gene: TRBJ2-1; D gene: .; V gene: TRBV21-1; CDR3 DNA: TGTGCCAGCAGCAAGAAAGCGGGAGAGGGTGAGCAGTTCTTC; CDR3 protein: CASSKKAGEGEQFF
clone size: .; J gene: TRBJ2-5; D gene: .; V gene: TRBV28; CDR3 DNA: TGTGCCAGCAGTTTTGCCCTCTACCAAGAGACCCAGTACTTC; CDR3 protein: CASSFALYQETQYF
clone size: few; J gene: TRBJ2-1; D gene: .; V gene: TRBV7-9; CDR3 DNA: TGTGCCAGCAGTTCCCCGGTCAGTCCGGGTCAGTCCTACAATGAGCAGTTCTTC; CDR3 protein: CASSSPVSPGQSYNEQFF
clone size: .; J gene: TRBJ2-1; D gene: .; V gene: TRBV27; CDR3 DNA: TGTGCCAGCAGTTTTTTTCCCTCGCCCAATGCGCAGTTCTTC; CDR3 protein: CASSFFPSPNAQFF
clone size: many; J gene: TRBJ2-1; D gene: .; V gene: TRBV4-3; CDR3 DNA: TGCGCCAGCAGCCCTAACCCCGGGGGAGCGAGCTCCTACAATGAGCAGTTCTTC; CDR3 protein: CASSPNPGGASSYNEQFF
clone size: .; J gene: TRBJ2-5; D gene: .; V gene: TRBV12-3/TRBV12-4; CDR3 DNA: TGTGCCAGCAGTTTAGGGGCGTTGGAAGAGACCCAGTACTTC; CDR3 protein: CASSLGALEETQYF
clone size: few; J gene: TRBJ1-1; D gene: .; V gene: TRBV28; CDR3 DNA: TGTGCCAGCAGTCCCCGGGAGGGAAGGGGTTGGACTGAAGCTTTCTTT; CDR3 protein: CASSPREGRGWTEAFF
clone size: .; J gene: TRBJ1-5; D gene: .; V gene: TRBV28; CDR3 DNA: TGTGCCAGCGGCCTAATTCGCAATCAGCCCCAGCATTTT; CDR3 protein: CASGLIRNQPQHF
clone size: many; J gene: TRBJ2-3; D gene: .; V gene: TRBV29-1; CDR3 DNA: TGCAGCGTTGAACTGCATACGCAGTATTTT; CDR3 protein: CSVELHTQYF
clone size: .; J gene: TRBJ1-5; D gene: .; V gene: TRBV6-5; CDR3 DNA: TGTGCCAGCAGTTACGCCAGGGGCTATAGCAATCAGCCCCAGCATTTT; CDR3 protein: CASSYARGYSNQPQHF
clone size: .; J gene: TRBJ2-7; D gene: TRBD1; V gene: TRBV7-3; CDR3 DNA: TGTGCCAGCAGCTTAGGACAGGGGACGGGCGCGCAGTACTTC; CDR3 protein: CASSLGQGTGAQYF
clone size: .; J gene: TRBJ2-3; D gene: .; V gene: TRBV27; CDR3 DNA: TGTGCCAGCAGTGACCCCAGAAAGAAAGATACGCAGTATTTT; CDR3 protein: CASSDPRKKDTQYF
clone size: few; J gene: TRBJ2-2; D gene: .; V gene: TRBV10-3; CDR3 DNA: TGTGCCACCGGCACGGGGGATGGCACCGGGGAGCTGTTTTTT; CDR3 protein: CATGTGDGTGELFF
clone size: few; J gene: TRBJ2-3; D gene: TRBD1; V gene: TRBV13; CDR3 DNA: TGTGCCAGCAGCTTAGAGGACCACCGGGACAGAGACACAGATACGCAGTATTTT; CDR3 protein: CASSLEDHRDRDTDTQYF
clone size: few; J gene: TRBJ2-5; D gene: TRBD2; V gene: TRBV7-9; CDR3 DNA: TGTGCCAGCAGCCCCGACGCGGGACTAGCGTACTTC; CDR3 protein: CASSPDAGLAYF
clone size: .; J gene: TRBJ2-1; D gene: TRBD2; V gene: TRBV29-1; CDR3 DNA: TGCAGCGTTGAACTTCCGAACACCCCACCGGGACTAGCGGGAGGCGTAGAGTTCTTC; CDR3 protein: CSVELPNTPPGLAGGVEFF
clone size: many; J gene: TRBJ2-7; D gene: .; V gene: TRBV4-3; CDR3 DNA: TGCGCCAGCAGCCAAGAAGAGGGAATCGAGCAGTACTTC; CDR3 protein: CASSQEEGIEQYF
clone size: few; J gene: TRBJ1-4; D gene: .; V gene: TRBV4-3; CDR3 DNA: TGCGCCAGCAGCCACATTGGGTCTAATGAAAAACTGTTTTTT; CDR3 protein: CASSHIGSNEKLFF
clone size: .; J gene: TRBJ2-7; D gene: .; V gene: TRBV28; CDR3 DNA: TGTGCCAGCAGTTTATACAGGGAAGAATACGAGCAGTACTTC; CDR3 protein: CASSLYREEYEQYF
clone size: .; J gene: TRBJ2-7; D gene: TRBD2; V gene: TRBV6-2/TRBV6-3; CDR3 DNA: TGTGCCAGCAGTTGGAGCGGGAGAGACCACGAGCAGTACTTC; CDR3 protein: CASSWSGRDHEQYF
clone size: .; J gene: TRBJ1-5; D gene: .; V gene: TRBV9; CDR3 DNA: TGTGCCAGCAGCGAGTGGGGCAGCAATCCGCCCCAGCTTTTT; CDR3 protein: CASSEWGSNPPQLF
clone size: .; J gene: TRBJ2-7; D gene: .; V gene: TRBV28; CDR3 DNA: TGTGCCAGCAGTTTATGGACGGTGGCCTACGAGCAGTACTTC; CDR3 protein: CASSLWTVAYEQYF
clone size: .; J gene: TRBJ2-7; D gene: .; V gene: TRBV6-6; CDR3 DNA: TGTGCCAGCAGTCTAAGGACCCCTTCCAGCTCTCTCAACGAGCAGTACTTC; CDR3 protein: CASSLRTPSSSLNEQYF
clone size: .; J gene: TRBJ2-2; D gene: TRBD2; V gene: TRBV10-3; CDR3 DNA: TGTGCCATCAGTGCCCTAGCGGGAGGGCCAAGCCCCGGGGAGCTGTTTTTT; CDR3 protein: CAISALAGGPSPGELFF
clone size: .; J gene: TRBJ2-2; D gene: .; V gene: TRBV10-2; CDR3 DNA: TGCGCCAGCATCCCCGGGGGGAACACCGGGGAGCTGTTTTTT; CDR3 protein: CASIPGGNTGELFF
clone size: few; J gene: TRBJ2-7; D gene: .; V gene: TRBV7-9; CDR3 DNA: TGTGCCAGCACCCCGGGCTACGCCTACGAGCAGTACTTC; CDR3 protein: CASTPGYAYEQYF
clone size: few; J gene: TRBJ2-3; D gene: .; V gene: TRBV6-5; CDR3 DNA: TGTGCCAGCAGTCCCCTGGTGGGGGCAGATACGCAGTATTTT; CDR3 protein: CASSPLVGADTQYF
clone size: .; J gene: TRBJ2-3; D gene: .; V gene: TRBV7-6; CDR3 DNA: TGTGCCAGCAGCTACCACACAGATGCGCAGTATTTT; CDR3 protein: CASSYHTDAQYF